The rows below give T cell receptor beta chains drawn from one sample of a study of somatic mutations in cytotoxic T cells in rheumatoid arthritis. The assay was immunoSEQ multiplex PCR, and TCRdb's table has in-frame clones only and misses some. The profile covers about 10,000 clones, with over 75% appearing a single time and about a fifth taken by the ten largest. The sample consisted of CD8+ T cells sorted from blood. All receptors derive from a man in his fifties or sixties in good health. Both conserved end residues are part of each CDR3. The D gene is left open where the match is weak. Clone size is not always given. Where it is, it says once, few, many or a class for expanded clones.

CASRQGNTEAFF	TGTGCCAGCAGGCAGGGGAACACTGAAGCTTTCTTT	TRBJ1-1	.	.	TRBV7-9
CASSLTGEGLTEAFF	TGTGCCAGCAGCTTGACAGGGGAAGGTTTGACTGAAGCTTTCTTT	TRBJ1-1	TRBD1	.	TRBV9
CASSQTGALSYEQYF	TGTGCCAGTAGCCAGACAGGAGCTCTCTCCTACGAGCAGTACTTC	TRBJ2-7	.	.	TRBV19
CASCGTGSSYEQYF	TGTGCCAGCTGCGGGACAGGGTCCTCCTACGAGCAGTACTTC	TRBJ2-7	TRBD1	.	TRBV28
CASSPGGREQFF	TGTGCCAGCAGCCCAGGGGGCCGTGAGCAGTTCTTC	TRBJ2-1	TRBD1	.	TRBV7-8
CASSGLELNTGELFF	TGTGCCAGCAGCGGCTTGGAGCTCAACACCGGGGAGCTGTTTTTT	TRBJ2-2	.	.	TRBV27
CASSQLAGGLDTQYF	TGTGCCAGCAGCCAACTAGCGGGAGGGTTAGATACGCAGTATTTT	TRBJ2-3	TRBD2	.	TRBV4-2
CASSIGRRQGSYEQYF	TGTGCCAGTAGTATCGGCCGTCGACAGGGGTCCTACGAGCAGTACTTC	TRBJ2-7	TRBD1	.	TRBV19
CSVEEAYEQYF	TGCAGCGTTGAAGAGGCTTACGAGCAGTACTTC	TRBJ2-7	.	few	TRBV29-1
CATAPSQGFSRGYTF	TGTGCCACCGCACCCTCCCAGGGATTTTCAAGGGGCTACACCTTC	TRBJ1-2	.	.	TRBV19
CSVPRQGVYGYTF	TGCAGCGTTCCTAGACAGGGAGTATATGGCTACACCTTC	TRBJ1-2	TRBD1	few	TRBV29-1
CASSSRDRGWNSPLHF	TGTGCCAGCAGTTCCCGGGACAGGGGATGGAATTCACCCCTCCACTTT	TRBJ1-6	TRBD1	.	TRBV6-6
CASSQDTRGLYEQYF	TGTGCCAGCAGCCAAGATACCAGGGGGCTTTACGAGCAGTACTTC	TRBJ2-7	TRBD1	.	TRBV14
CASSEPQGIQYF	TGTGCCAGCAGTGAACCCCAGGGCATTCAGTACTTC	TRBJ2-4	.	.	TRBV2
CASSYRDRVPNEKLFF	TGTGCCAGCAGTTACCGGGACAGGGTCCCTAATGAAAAACTGTTTTTT	TRBJ1-4	TRBD1	.	TRBV28
CASRLRGLNTEAFF	TGTGCCAGTAGACTCAGGGGATTGAACACTGAAGCTTTCTTT	TRBJ1-1	.	.	TRBV19
CASSQEVLVIEQFF	TGCGCCAGCAGCCAAGAGGTCCTAGTGATTGAGCAGTTCTTC	TRBJ2-1	.	.	TRBV4-1
CASSQGGGYEQYF	TGTGCCAGCAGCCAAGGCGGGGGCTACGAGCAGTACTTC	TRBJ2-7	TRBD2	.	TRBV4-2
CASSYRTGGRETQYF	TGTGCCAGCAGTTATCGGACAGGGGGCCGAGAGACCCAGTACTTC	TRBJ2-5	TRBD1	.	TRBV28
CASSLAGTGINQPQHF	TGTGCCAGCAGCTTAGCCGGGACAGGGATCAATCAGCCCCAGCATTTT	TRBJ1-5	TRBD1	once	TRBV7-9
CASRETGGYGNEQFF	TGTGCCAGCAGGGAAACAGGGGGATACGGGAATGAGCAGTTCTTC	TRBJ2-1	TRBD1	.	TRBV4-2
CASSLFGSSYGYTF	TGTGCCAGCAGCTTATTCGGTTCGAGCTATGGCTACACCTTC	TRBJ1-2	.	.	TRBV13
CASSLGGTFQETQYF	TGTGCCAGCAGCTTGGGGGGAACCTTCCAAGAGACCCAGTACTTC	TRBJ2-5	.	.	TRBV11-2
CASSIAQGWSYNEQFF	TGTGCCAGTAGTATAGCGCAGGGTTGGTCCTACAATGAGCAGTTCTTC	TRBJ2-1	.	.	TRBV19
CASSILRDRAHEQYF	TGTGCCAGCAGCATTCTACGGGACAGGGCCCACGAGCAGTACTTC	TRBJ2-7	TRBD1	.	TRBV6-5
CASNWRLGNTGELFF	TGTGCCAGTAATTGGAGGTTGGGGAACACCGGGGAGCTGTTTTTT	TRBJ2-2	.	.	TRBV19
CASSRWTGDNEQFF	TGTGCCAGCAGCCGTTGGACAGGCGACAATGAGCAGTTCTTC	TRBJ2-1	TRBD1	.	TRBV11-2
CASSTGISYEQYF	TGTGCCAGCAGCACAGGGATCTCCTACGAGCAGTACTTC	TRBJ2-7	.	once	TRBV5-6
CASSVTGGALHEQFF	TGTGCCAGCAGCGTGACAGGGGGGGCCCTCCATGAGCAGTTCTTC	TRBJ2-1	TRBD1	.	TRBV9
CASSFFARDRKTRYNEQFF	TGTGCCAGCAGCTTTTTCGCCCGGGACAGAAAGACAAGATACAATGAGCAGTTCTTC	TRBJ2-1	TRBD1	few	TRBV7-9
CASSPFAGGPTDTQYF	TGTGCCAGCAGCCCCTTTGCGGGGGGCCCCACAGATACGCAGTATTTT	TRBJ2-3	TRBD2	once	TRBV9
CASLFTSIPSRELFF	TGTGCCTCCCTATTCACTAGTATCCCCTCGAGGGAGCTGTTTTTT	TRBJ2-2	.	.	TRBV30
CASSPQTRIAKNIQYF	TGTGCCAGTAGTCCCCAGACTCGAATAGCCAAAAACATTCAGTACTTC	TRBJ2-4	.	.	TRBV19
CASSFAPRQGLDGYTF	TGTGCCAGCAGCTTCGCGCCAAGACAGGGGCTAGATGGCTACACCTTC	TRBJ1-2	TRBD1	.	TRBV7-9
CASIRNRGANTEAFF	TGTGCCAGCATAAGGAACAGGGGTGCGAACACTGAAGCTTTCTTT	TRBJ1-1	TRBD1	.	TRBV6-6
CASSLALGQGSNEQFF	TGTGCCAGCAGCTTGGCCTTAGGACAGGGGTCCAATGAGCAGTTCTTC	TRBJ2-1	TRBD1	once	TRBV5-4
CASSSTGRPNEKLFF	TGTGCCAGCAGCTCAACAGGGAGACCTAATGAAAAACTGTTTTTT	TRBJ1-4	.	once	TRBV5-5
CASSPRDTNNEQFF	TGTGCCAGCAGCCCCCGGGACACAAACAATGAGCAGTTCTTC	TRBJ2-1	.	.	TRBV7-9
CASSEKRETLLETQYF	TGTGCCAGCAGTGAAAAGCGGGAGACGCTTTTAGAGACCCAGTACTTC	TRBJ2-5	TRBD2	.	TRBV9
CASSANGFREGTTDTQYF	TGTGCCAGCAGCGCGAACGGTTTCAGGGAGGGTACGACAGATACGCAGTATTTT	TRBJ2-3	TRBD2	.	TRBV9
CASGFETQYF	TGTGCCAGCGGCTTTGAGACCCAGTACTTC	TRBJ2-5	.	few	TRBV21-1
CASRGQGWPNEKLFF	TGTGCCAGTAGGGGACAGGGGTGGCCAAATGAAAAACTGTTTTTT	TRBJ1-4	TRBD1	.	TRBV19
CASSPLRLVSSTDTQYF	TGCGCCAGCAGTCCCCTTCGACTAGTCTCTAGCACAGATACGCAGTATTTT	TRBJ2-3	.	.	TRBV23-1
CASSHHDRPYEQYF	TGTGCCAGCAGCCACCATGACAGACCCTACGAGCAGTACTTC	TRBJ2-7	.	.	TRBV14
CSASQGAYTGELFF	TGCAGCGCTTCCCAGGGGGCTTACACCGGGGAGCTGTTTTTT	TRBJ2-2	TRBD1	.	TRBV29-1
CASSLGGNEAFF	TGTGCCAGCAGCTTAGGAGGGAATGAAGCTTTCTTT	TRBJ1-1	.	.	TRBV7-9
CASSAGLASDEQYF	TGTGCCAGCAGCGCTGGACTAGCGAGCGACGAGCAGTACTTC	TRBJ2-7	TRBD2	.	TRBV9
CASSLSRTVNYGYTF	TGTGCCAGCAGTTTATCGAGGACAGTGAACTATGGCTACACCTTC	TRBJ1-2	.	few	TRBV27
CSVEVVNYGYTF	TGCAGCGTTGAAGTCGTCAACTATGGCTACACCTTC	TRBJ1-2	.	.	TRBV29-1
CSVTPGDRVYEQYF	TGCAGCGTGACCCCCGGGGACAGGGTGTACGAGCAGTACTTC	TRBJ2-7	TRBD1	.	TRBV29-1
CASSVEAGPKEQYF	TGTGCCAGCAGCGTAGAGGCGGGACCTAAGGAGCAGTACTTC	TRBJ2-7	.	.	TRBV9
CASSLYQGSRKQFF	TGTGCCAGCAGTTTATACCAGGGATCGCGGAAGCAGTTCTTC	TRBJ2-1	.	.	TRBV27
CASSEATGGNTEAFF	TGCGCCAGCAGTGAAGCGACAGGGGGGAACACTGAAGCTTTCTTT	TRBJ1-1	TRBD1	.	TRBV6-1
CATTDRMNGGELFF	TGTGCCACCACGGACAGGATGAACGGGGGGGAGCTGTTTTTT	TRBJ2-2	TRBD1	once	TRBV9
CASSVGAGNSYNEQFF	TGTGCCAGCAGCGTAGGGGCGGGCAACTCCTACAATGAGCAGTTCTTC	TRBJ2-1	.	.	TRBV9
CASSAEVRGYEQYF	TGCGCCAGCAGTGCGGAAGTCAGGGGCTACGAGCAGTACTTC	TRBJ2-7	.	.	TRBV10-1
CATSRRTVEETQYF	TGTGCCACCAGCAGACGGACAGTAGAAGAGACCCAGTACTTC	TRBJ2-5	.	.	TRBV15
CASSQGTGVGETQYF	TGCGCCAGCAGCCAGGGGACAGGGGTTGGAGAGACCCAGTACTTC	TRBJ2-5	TRBD1	.	TRBV4-3